These T cell receptor beta chains were read from a single sample in a study of Graves' ophthalmopathy and Graves' hyperthyroidism. Each CDR3 protein is one row after TCRdb ran MiXCR on the multiplex PCR reads. The data contain 400,000 to 450,000 distinct CDR3 sequences, roughly 21% of them singletons. What was sequenced was peripheral blood. The receptors were gathered from a woman between 18 and 29 years old with stable Graves' hyperthyroidism. Each CDR3 is given with its conserved first and last residue. The D gene is left open where the match is weak. Only some rows state a clone size, as once, few, many or a class for expanded clones.

cdr3_nt,cdr3_aa,clone_size,j_call,d_call,v_call
TGTGCCAGCAGTGAAAAGGGCGACACCGGGGAGCTGTTTTTT,CASSEKGDTGELFF,.,TRBJ2-2,.,TRBV6-1
TGTGCCAGCAGCCCAAGGAAAACCGGGGAGCTGTTTTTT,CASSPRKTGELFF,many,TRBJ2-2,.,TRBV9
TGTGCCAGCAGCTTCAGGGTGTCGAGCGAGCAGTACTTC,CASSFRVSSEQYF,many,TRBJ2-7,.,TRBV12-3/TRBV12-4
TGTGCCAGCCGATTACAGGGGAACACTGAAGCTTTCTTT,CASRLQGNTEAFF,many,TRBJ1-1,.,TRBV14
TGCGCCAGCAGCTTGGTTCCAGGGCAGAATCAGCCCCAGCATTTT,CASSLVPGQNQPQHF,many,TRBJ1-5,.,TRBV5-1
TGTGCCAGCAGTTTCGCAACAGGGGGCGAGCAGTACTTC,CASSFATGGEQYF,.,TRBJ2-7,TRBD1,TRBV12-3/TRBV12-4
TGCAGCGAGACCCCTGGGTACCGCTTCGGCGAGCAGTACTTC,CSETPGYRFGEQYF,many,TRBJ2-7,.,TRBV29-1
TGTGCCAGCAGTTTAACTCCGGGACAGGGTCTGTGGGAGCAGTACTTC,CASSLTPGQGLWEQYF,.,TRBJ2-7,TRBD1,TRBV27
TGTGCCAGCAGCTTAGATCGGTTGAACGAGCAGTACTTC,CASSLDRLNEQYF,.,TRBJ2-7,.,TRBV11-2
TGTGCCAGCAGTTTGAGGACTTTAAACACCGGGGAGCTGTTTTTT,CASSLRTLNTGELFF,many,TRBJ2-2,.,TRBV28
TGTGCCACCAGTGACCCCGGGACAGGGGGTGGAGAGACCCAGTACTTC,CATSDPGTGGGETQYF,.,TRBJ2-5,TRBD1,TRBV24-1
TGTGCCAGCACCGAAGTTGATGTCGTACAAGAGACCCAGTACTTC,CASTEVDVVQETQYF,many,TRBJ2-5,.,TRBV6-1
TGTGCCAGCAGCAACGGCGGGGGGCGCGAGCAGTACTTC,CASSNGGGREQYF,.,TRBJ2-7,TRBD2,TRBV6-2/TRBV6-3
TGTGCCAGCAGCTTATGGGGGGACAGGGCGAATTCGCAGCCCCAGCATTTT,CASSLWGDRANSQPQHF,.,TRBJ1-5,TRBD1,TRBV7-4
TGCGCCAGCAGCTTGGACACCGGGGAGCTGTTGTTT,CASSLDTGELLF,few,TRBJ2-2,.,TRBV5-1
TGTGCCAGCAGCCTTGGGGGGCCTGGGGCCAACGTCCTGACTTTC,CASSLGGPGANVLTF,many,TRBJ2-6,.,TRBV12-3/TRBV12-4
TGTGCCAGCAGTTTACGGACAGGGCTCTATGGCTACACCTTC,CASSLRTGLYGYTF,many,TRBJ1-2,TRBD1,TRBV12-3/TRBV12-4
TGTGCCAGCAGCCCCGGACTAGCGGGAGGGCCGCGTGCAGAGACCCAGTACTTC,CASSPGLAGGPRAETQYF,many,TRBJ2-5,TRBD2,TRBV7-3
TGCGCCAGCAGCTCCAAGACAGGGACCTACGAGCAGTACTTC,CASSSKTGTYEQYF,many,TRBJ2-7,TRBD1,TRBV5-1
TGCGCCAGCAGCCGAACCCCCCCTGCCAGGGTGGGGGCCAAAAACATTCAGTACTTC,CASSRTPPARVGAKNIQYF,.,TRBJ2-4,.,TRBV4-1
TGTGCCAGCAGCACGCCGGAGGGCACTGGGGCCAACGTCCTGACTTTC,CASSTPEGTGANVLTF,.,TRBJ2-6,.,TRBV11-2
TGTGCCTCCGCCGCCGGGACAGAATATAATTCACCCCTCCACTTT,CASAAGTEYNSPLHF,.,TRBJ1-6,TRBD1,TRBV6-1
TGCGCCAGCAGGCCGTCTGTCGAAAACATTCAGTACTTC,CASRPSVENIQYF,many,TRBJ2-4,.,TRBV5-1
TGTGCCAGCAGCCCAGGGTTGAGCTCTGGAAACACCATATATTTT,CASSPGLSSGNTIYF,many,TRBJ1-3,.,TRBV11-2
TGTGCCAGCAGCCAAAACAGGGGGTTCGGTGGCTACACCTTC,CASSQNRGFGGYTF,few,TRBJ1-2,TRBD1,TRBV5-6
TGTGCCAGCTCACCGCTGGGGGGTAACTATGGCTACACCTTC,CASSPLGGNYGYTF,many,TRBJ1-2,.,TRBV18
TGTGCCAGCGTAGGGACAGCCTACGAGCAGTACTTC,CASVGTAYEQYF,many,TRBJ2-7,TRBD1,TRBV10-3
TGTGCCAGCAGCCGCGGAGTAATGAACACTGAAGCTTTCTTT,CASSRGVMNTEAFF,many,TRBJ1-1,.,TRBV13
TGCGCCAGCAGCAACGGACTAGCGGGGAACACCGGGGAGCTGTTTTTT,CASSNGLAGNTGELFF,many,TRBJ2-2,TRBD2,TRBV5-1